This T cell receptor (beta chain) was identified during a study of response to subunit inactivated influenza vaccine. This CDR3 has 17 amino acids. Unmatched junction bases numbered 9, after V lost 4 bases and J lost 1 base. Germline loops: CDR1 SGHVS, CDR2 FQNEAQ. This clonotype was seen ten or more times. TCRdb re-called the RT-PCR reads with MiXCR, one entry per CDR3 protein. The sample includes approximately 520,000 distinct CDR3 sequences, about 25% of them seen just once. This clonotype originated in a man aged 45-65 years who received an inactivated influenza vaccine. V and J are TRBV7-8 and TRBJ1-1; 10 bases map to TRBD1. Sample: CD4+ T cells sorted from PBMCs, taken roughly 5 days after vaccination. The CDR3 spells CASSYSGQGKGNTEAFF. CDR3 coding DNA: TGTGCCAGCAGCTACTCGGGACAGGGGAAGGGGAACACTGAAGCTTTCTTT.